This TCR beta chain was captured in a study of blood T cell repertoires in COVID-19. On the study more broadly: The cDNA or gDNA used as material had been derived from T cells, B-cell-depleted T cells, or PBMCs.

In the original analysis: Amplification from reference gene primers served as the basis for estimated nucleated cell counts. This table comes from immunoSEQ multiplex PCR, and its TCRdb copy is limited to in-frame clones, with some not included. V and J calls and clone size are copied from that table; D and trimming were computed from the DNA. The sample carries approximately 260,000 clones, approximately 83% recorded once. Individuals drawn from around 25 US areas were about 18 to 95 years old. Allocation to cohorts depended on clinical history reported by the participants. The length of the CDR3 is 16 residues.

Sample: PBMCs or T cells enriched from blood (not recorded which). This TCR was recovered from a woman in her thirties or forties with acute COVID-19. The V call is TRBV12-2, the J call TRBJ1-5. TRBV12-2 is a pseudogene segment. CDR3 protein: CASRSAGPNRNQPQHF. CDR3 DNA: TGTGCAAGTCGCTCGGCGGGACCGAATCGCAATCAGCCCCAGCATTTT.